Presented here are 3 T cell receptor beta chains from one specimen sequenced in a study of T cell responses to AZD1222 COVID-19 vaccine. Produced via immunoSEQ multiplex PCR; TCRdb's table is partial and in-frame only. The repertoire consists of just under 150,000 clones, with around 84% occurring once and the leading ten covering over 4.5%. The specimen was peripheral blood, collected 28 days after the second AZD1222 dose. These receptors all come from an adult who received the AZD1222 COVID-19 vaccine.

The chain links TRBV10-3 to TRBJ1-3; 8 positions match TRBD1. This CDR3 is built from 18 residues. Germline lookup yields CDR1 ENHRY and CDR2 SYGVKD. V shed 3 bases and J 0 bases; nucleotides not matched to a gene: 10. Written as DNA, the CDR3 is TGTGCCATCAGTGAATCCCCGGGACAGGCAGTCTCTGGAAACACCATATATTTT. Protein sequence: CAISESPGQAVSGNTIYF.

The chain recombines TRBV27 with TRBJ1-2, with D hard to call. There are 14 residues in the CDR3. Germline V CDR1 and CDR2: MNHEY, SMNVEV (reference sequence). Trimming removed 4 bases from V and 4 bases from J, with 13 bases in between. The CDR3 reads CASSSDWPLYGYTF. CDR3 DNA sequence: TGTGCCAGCAGTTCAGATTGGCCCCTCTATGGCTACACCTTC.

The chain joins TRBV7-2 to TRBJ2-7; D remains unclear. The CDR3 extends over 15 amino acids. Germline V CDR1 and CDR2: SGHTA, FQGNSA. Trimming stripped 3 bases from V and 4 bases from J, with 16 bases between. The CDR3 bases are TGTGCCAGCAGCTTGGCGGCGGACGGCCGGTACGAGCAGTACTTC. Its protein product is CASSLAADGRYEQYF.